This is a list of T cell receptor beta chains from one sample in a study of blood T cells in healthy people across ages. TCRdb recomputed calls from the 5' RACE reads with MiXCR, one row per CDR3 protein. The table shows 600,000 to 850,000 distinct CDR3 sequences, with around a quarter occurring only once. The data also belong to a second study, concerning T cells of mothers and their children.

Source material: blood. All receptors come from a boy aged 5-17 years in good health. The CDR3 runs from the conserved cysteine through the conserved F or W. Each record gives: V gene, clone size, CDR3 length, CDR3 protein. Clone size is stated in some rows and not others, as once, few, many or a class when expanded.

TRBV5-6,NA,16,CASSLGQGTGASVLTF
TRBV28,few,14,CASSPDRVVDEQYF
TRBV4-1,NA,17,CASSQVSAGVTYNEQFF
TRBV29-1,few,15,CSVEVMSGRSGEQYF
TRBV10-3,NA,13,CAISFRTGDEQFF
TRBV6-5,few,17,CASSYTLSTGANYGYTF
TRBV3-1,NA,15,CASSQDWADQETQYF
TRBV25-1,NA,15,CASSARGTTNEKLFF
TRBV4-3,NA,15,CASSQDPDSLGELFF
TRBV7-2,NA,17,CASSYRISAGGQETQYF